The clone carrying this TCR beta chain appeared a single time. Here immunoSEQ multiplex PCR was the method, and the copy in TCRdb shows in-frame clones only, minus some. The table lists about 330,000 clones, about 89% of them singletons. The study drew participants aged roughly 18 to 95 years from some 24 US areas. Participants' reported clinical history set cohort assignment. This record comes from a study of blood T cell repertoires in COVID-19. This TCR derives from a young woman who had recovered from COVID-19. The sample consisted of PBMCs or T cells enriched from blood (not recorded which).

CDR3 sequence (DNA): TGTGCCAGCAGAATCAGACAGGGGCCTGGCTACACCTTC. Its protein is CASRIRQGPGYTF. V usage is TRBV14 and J usage is TRBJ1-2; TRBD1 aligns across 8 bases. Germline V gene data show CDR1 as SGHDN and CDR2 as FVKESK. The CDR3 has 13 amino acids. Trimming took 6 bases from V and 7 from J; bases not matched to a gene: 7.